These T cell receptor beta chains were read from a single sample in a study of CD8 T cells in ankylosing spondylitis. MiXCR was run by TCRdb on the 5' RACE reads, yielding one entry per CDR3 protein. This table holds approximately 350,000 distinct CDR3 sequences, approximately 22% found once. The sample consisted of blood, either unsorted or a sorted T cell fraction (not recorded which). The receptor set was obtained from a male donor with ankylosing spondylitis or in good health (not recorded which). The CDR3 runs from the conserved cysteine through the conserved F or W. D genes are given only for firm matches. A clone size is listed for some rows: how often the clone was seen (once, few, many), or a class if it is expanded.

D gene: TRBD1
clone size: -
V gene: TRBV4-1
J gene: TRBJ2-7
CDR3 DNA: TGCGCCAGCAGCCAAGAAAACAGGGGCTCCTACGAGCAGTACTTC
CDR3 protein: CASSQENRGSYEQYF

D gene: TRBD2
clone size: -
V gene: TRBV12-3/TRBV12-4
J gene: TRBJ2-4
CDR3 DNA: TGTGCCAGCAGTTTGGGCGCGGGAGGTAGAAACATTCAGTACTTC
CDR3 protein: CASSLGAGGRNIQYF

D gene: TRBD1
clone size: -
V gene: TRBV2
J gene: TRBJ2-1
CDR3 DNA: TGTGCCAGCAGTGAAGAAGGGGGCAGATACAATGAGCAGTTCTTC
CDR3 protein: CASSEEGGRYNEQFF

D gene: TRBD1
clone size: -
V gene: TRBV9
J gene: TRBJ2-1
CDR3 DNA: TGTGCCAGCAGCGGAGACGGACAGGGGAGCTCCTACAATGAGCAGTTCTTC
CDR3 protein: CASSGDGQGSSYNEQFF

D gene: -
clone size: few
V gene: TRBV2
J gene: TRBJ1-1
CDR3 DNA: TGTGCCAGCCGGGGGGGTCTAGGGACGAACACTGAAGCTTTCTTT
CDR3 protein: CASRGGLGTNTEAFF

D gene: -
clone size: -
V gene: TRBV11-2
J gene: TRBJ2-7
CDR3 DNA: TGTGCCAGCAGCCCCTCAGGGCGGATGCACTACGAGCAGTACTTC
CDR3 protein: CASSPSGRMHYEQYF

D gene: -
clone size: -
V gene: TRBV28
J gene: TRBJ2-7
CDR3 DNA: TGTGCCAGCACGACGCCCCTCCGGGACAACCCTACCCCCTACGAGCAGTACTTC
CDR3 protein: CASTTPLRDNPTPYEQYF

D gene: -
clone size: few
V gene: TRBV20-1
J gene: TRBJ1-6
CDR3 DNA: TGCAGTGCTAGATCCTCGGGGGAAGTGGGCTATAATTCACCCCTCCACTTT
CDR3 protein: CSARSSGEVGYNSPLHF

D gene: TRBD2
clone size: -
V gene: TRBV13
J gene: TRBJ2-1
CDR3 DNA: TGTGCCAGCAGCTTAGTGTCAACTAGCGGGGACCTCTCCTACAATGAGCAGTTCTTC
CDR3 protein: CASSLVSTSGDLSYNEQFF

D gene: -
clone size: -
V gene: TRBV11-2
J gene: TRBJ2-1
CDR3 DNA: TGTGCCAGCACCAATGAAGGACGTAGCGATGAGCAGTTCTTC
CDR3 protein: CASTNEGRSDEQFF

D gene: -
clone size: -
V gene: TRBV29-1
J gene: TRBJ2-7
CDR3 DNA: TGCAGCGTTGAAGGTATTGGTCAATCAACCTACGAGCAGTACTTC
CDR3 protein: CSVEGIGQSTYEQYF

D gene: -
clone size: once
V gene: TRBV7-9
J gene: TRBJ1-2
CDR3 DNA: TGTGCCAGCAGCTTAATTGGTCGCGGAGATGGCTACACCTTC
CDR3 protein: CASSLIGRGDGYTF

D gene: -
clone size: few
V gene: TRBV6-1
J gene: TRBJ2-7
CDR3 DNA: TGTGCCAGCAGTCCCCAGGTGGGGAGCAACGAGCAGTACTTC
CDR3 protein: CASSPQVGSNEQYF

D gene: -
clone size: -
V gene: TRBV27
J gene: TRBJ1-5
CDR3 DNA: TGTGCCAGCAGTTTATCATCCGGCAATCAGCCCCAGCATTTT
CDR3 protein: CASSLSSGNQPQHF

D gene: -
clone size: -
V gene: TRBV7-2
J gene: TRBJ2-3
CDR3 DNA: TGTGCCAGCAGCTTAGTTTCGGTGAGCACAGATACGCAGTATTTT
CDR3 protein: CASSLVSVSTDTQYF

D gene: TRBD1
clone size: few
V gene: TRBV29-1
J gene: TRBJ2-7
CDR3 DNA: TGCAGCGCCGAACTGGGGACAGGGGGCGGCGAGCAGTACTTC
CDR3 protein: CSAELGTGGGEQYF

D gene: -
clone size: few
V gene: TRBV6-1
J gene: TRBJ2-1
CDR3 DNA: TGTGCCAGCAGTGAATTCTCGACCTTCATTGAGGGGTACAATGAGCAGTTCTTC
CDR3 protein: CASSEFSTFIEGYNEQFF

D gene: -
clone size: -
V gene: TRBV2
J gene: TRBJ2-3
CDR3 DNA: TGTGCCATACAAACGGGATTCCAGGGGAATACGCAGTATTTT
CDR3 protein: CAIQTGFQGNTQYF

D gene: TRBD2
clone size: many
V gene: TRBV27
J gene: TRBJ2-5
CDR3 DNA: TGTGCCAGCAGTTTATTAGCGGGGGGCCAAGAGACCCAGTACTTC
CDR3 protein: CASSLLAGGQETQYF

D gene: TRBD1
clone size: -
V gene: TRBV29-1
J gene: TRBJ2-3
CDR3 DNA: TGCAGCGTTGAAGTCGCGGGACAGGGCCCCACAGATACGCAGTATTTT
CDR3 protein: CSVEVAGQGPTDTQYF

D gene: -
clone size: few
V gene: TRBV30
J gene: TRBJ2-2
CDR3 DNA: TGTGCCTGGAGGGGAGACACCGGGGAGCTGTTTTTT
CDR3 protein: CAWRGDTGELFF